Listed below are T cell receptor beta chains from one sample, sequenced in a study of blood T cell repertoires in COVID-19. Profiled with immunoSEQ multiplex PCR; TCRdb holds only in-frame clones, not every one. This sample has about 62,000 clones, with 86% found just once. Sequenced: peripheral blood. The source is an elderly woman with acute or convalescent COVID-19. CDR3s include the opening cysteine and the closing phenylalanine or tryptophan.

TRBJ1-5,TRBV4-1,CASSQRWGNRDDQPQHF
TRBJ2-7,TRBV29-1,CSGRLAGDPYEQYF
TRBJ1-1,TRBV19,CASSTSRTREAFF
TRBJ2-2,TRBV2,CASRQYRVAGELFF
TRBJ2-2,TRBV5-4,CASSPPGGELFF
TRBJ1-4,TRBV2,CASSPGPEREKLFF
TRBJ1-4,TRBV29-1,CSAAGSTSEKLFF
TRBJ1-5,TRBV6-5,CASSYSNLENQPQHF
TRBJ1-2,TRBV28,CASSLGTGVYGYTF
TRBJ1-1,TRBV21-1,CASSKRDRGTEAFF
TRBJ2-3,TRBV7-9,CASSLQGAGSSDTQYF
TRBJ2-1,TRBV10-1,CASSDAGGVGEQFF
TRBJ1-6,TRBV19,CASSMASSYNSPLHF
TRBJ1-3,TRBV5-1,CASRDRLSSSGNTIYF
TRBJ2-1,TRBV5-5,CASTWRGQINNEQFF
TRBJ2-7,TRBV20-1,CSAYSTYEQYF
TRBJ2-7,TRBV28,CASRLTGSPYEQYF
TRBJ2-3,TRBV18,CASSLEAKVGQYF
TRBJ2-1,TRBV5-1,CASSLITGRYNEQFF
TRBJ2-2,TRBV7-3,CASSPTGAGGELFF
TRBJ1-2,TRBV2,CASSELRSAGAQPLSGYTF
TRBJ1-4,TRBV19,CASESGTGEEKLFF